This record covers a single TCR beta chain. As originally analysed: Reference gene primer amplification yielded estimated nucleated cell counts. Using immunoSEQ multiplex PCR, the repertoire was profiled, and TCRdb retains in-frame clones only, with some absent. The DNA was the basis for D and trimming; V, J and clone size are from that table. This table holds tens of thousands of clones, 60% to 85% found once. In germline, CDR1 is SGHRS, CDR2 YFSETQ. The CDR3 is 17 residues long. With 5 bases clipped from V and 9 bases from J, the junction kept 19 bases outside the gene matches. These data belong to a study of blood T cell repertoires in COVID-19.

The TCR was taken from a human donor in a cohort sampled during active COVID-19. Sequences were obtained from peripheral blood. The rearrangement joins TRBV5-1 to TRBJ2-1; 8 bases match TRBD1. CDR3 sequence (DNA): TGCGCCAGCAGGTCCGGGCCACTACAGGGGGGACACGGTGAGCAGTTCTTC. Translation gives CASRSGPLQGGHGEQFF. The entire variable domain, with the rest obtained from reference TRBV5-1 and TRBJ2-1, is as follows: KAGVTQTPRYLIKTRGQQVTLSCSPISGHRSVSWYQQTPGQGLQFLFEYFSETQRNKGNFPGRFSGRQFSNSRSEMNVSTLELGDSALYLCASRSGPLQGGHGEQFFGPGTRLTVL.